Below are 27 T cell receptor beta chains sequenced from a single sample in a study of blood T cell repertoires in COVID-19. Sequencing used immunoSEQ multiplex PCR; TCRdb keeps in-frame clones, though not all of them. The table includes 390,000 or so clones, 90% detected once. Sequenced input: peripheral blood. These receptors were taken from a man aged 18 to 29 with active or convalescent COVID-19.

The chain uses TRBV29-1 and TRBJ1-4; TRBD1 agrees at 7 bases. Germline lookup yields CDR1 SQVTM and CDR2 ANQGSEA. Germline trimming cut 4 bases from V and 8 bases from J; bases unmatched to any gene: 4. CDR3 size: 12 residues. CDR3 in DNA: TGCAGCGTTGGGACAGGTGGGGAAAAACTGTTTTTT. It codes for CSVGTGGEKLFF.

The V call is TRBV19, the J call TRBJ1-6; 10 bases fit TRBD1. Germline V gives CDR1 LNHDA, CDR2 SQIVND (reference sequence). Trimming took 7 bases from V and 9 from J; bases not matched to a gene: 9. The CDR3 has 15 residues. As DNA, the CDR3 is TGTGCCAGTATACTCTCGGACAGGGGGGCTTCACCCCTCCACTTT. Amino acid sequence: CASILSDRGASPLHF.

V gene TRBV13 combines with J gene TRBJ2-1; 7 nucleotides match TRBD1. Germline CDR1 PRHDT, CDR2 FYEKMQ (reference sequence). This CDR3 has 13 amino acids. After removal of 5 bases from V and 5 bases from J, the junction contained 3 bases not matched to a gene. CDR3: CASSQDRNNEQFF. In nucleotides, the CDR3 is TGTGCCAGCAGCCAGGACAGGAACAATGAGCAGTTCTTC.

This chain connects TRBV7-6 to TRBJ1-5; 10 nucleotides line up with TRBD1. This CDR3 is 15 amino acids long. Trimming at V came to 5 bases and at J to 7 bases, leaving 8 bases not matched to a gene. The germline V gene encodes CDR1 SGHVS and CDR2 FNYEAQ. The CDR3 sequence: CASSLGTGEGQPQHF. The CDR3 DNA sequence: TGTGCCAGCAGCCTCGGGACAGGGGAGGGACAGCCCCAGCATTTT.

The chain combines TRBV19 with TRBJ1-6, with D uncertain. Germline V gene data show CDR1 as LNHDA and CDR2 as SQIVND (reference sequence). The V end lost 3 bases, the J end lost 5 bases, and 14 bases lay between the germline ends. The CDR3 length is 16 residues. The CDR3 reads CASSIGDWSDNSPLHF. As DNA, the CDR3 is TGTGCCAGTAGTATCGGTGACTGGTCAGATAATTCACCCCTCCACTTT.

The V gene is TRBV29-1, the J gene TRBJ1-1; 11 nucleotides agree with TRBD1. Germline CDR1 is SQVTM and CDR2 is ANQGSEA. The CDR3 is 12 amino acids. After removal of 7 bases from V and 3 bases from J, the junction contained 1 base not matched to a gene. CDR3 coding DNA: TGCAGCGGGGGACAGGGGGACACTGAAGCTTTCTTT. Translating gives CSGGQGDTEAFF.

The rearrangement joins TRBV5-1 to TRBJ1-1; 7 bases line up with TRBD1. Trimming cost V 4 bases and J 1 base; bases outside gene matches: 4. From germline, CDR1 is SGHRS and CDR2 YFSETQ. CDR3 size: 14 residues. The CDR3 nucleotides are TGCGCCAGCAGCCAGACAGGGCCGAACACTGAAGCTTTCTTT. Protein sequence: CASSQTGPNTEAFF.

This chain joins TRBV6-2 or TRBV6-3 and TRBJ2-7; D unclear. Germline-derived CDR1 and CDR2 are MNHEY and SVGEGT. Trimming stripped 6 bases from V and 2 bases from J, with 11 bases between. CDR3 length equals 13 residues. The CDR3 coding sequence is TGTGCCAGCAGCCGCGGATATCCCTACGAGCAGTACTTC. This gives the protein CASSRGYPYEQYF.

This chain connects TRBV9 to TRBJ1-3, with D hard to call. CDR1 is SGDLS, CDR2 YYNGEE, per germline. Trimming took 3 bases from V and 0 from J, leaving 7 bases between them. CDR3 length: 14 residues. The CDR3 protein is CASSGWSSGNTIYF. DNA of the CDR3: TGTGCCAGCAGCGGATGGAGCTCTGGAAACACCATATATTTT.

V gene TRBV27 combines with J gene TRBJ1-1; 10 positions agree with TRBD1. The CDR3 length is 15 residues. The junction had 16 bases not matched to a gene; V was cut back by 7 bases and J by 11 bases. Germline V lookup: CDR1 MNHEY, CDR2 SMNVEV (reference sequence). The CDR3 here is CASMGQGTGEKRAFF. Written as DNA, the CDR3 is TGTGCCAGCATGGGCCAAGGGACAGGGGAGAAGAGGGCTTTCTTT.

The chain recombines TRBV2 with TRBJ1-5; tentatively, D is TRBD1 (5 bases). The CDR3 has 15 residues. Per germline, CDR1 SNHLY and CDR2 FYNNEI. Deletions cut 3 bases from V and 3 bases from J, with 12 bases between. For the CDR3, the DNA is TGTGCCAGCAGTGAGAGGGGACTGAACAATCAGCCCCAGCATTTT. This codes for CASSERGLNNQPQHF.

The chain employs TRBV14 and TRBJ2-7; a weak D match, TRBD1 (7 bases). Germline values: CDR1 SGHDN, CDR2 FVKESK. Deletions cut 2 bases from V and 9 bases from J, with 17 bases between. The CDR3 loop spans 14 amino acids. CDR3: CASSQQGGNFVQYF. In DNA form, the CDR3 reads TGTGCCAGCAGCCAACAGGGGGGAAACTTCGTGCAGTACTTC. Based on the CDR3 plus reference TRBV14 and TRBJ2-7, the full variable domain is EAGVTQFPSHSVIEKGQTVTLRCDPISGHDNLYWYRRVMGKEIKFLLHFVKESKQDESGMPNNRFLAERTGGTYSTLKVQPAELEDSGVYFCASSQQGGNFVQYFGPGTRLTVT.

The rearrangement joins TRBV18 to TRBJ1-4; D is perhaps TRBD1 (5 bases). The V and J ends lost 2 bases and 4 bases respectively, with 14 bases between them. CDR3 length: 16 amino acids. Germline loops: CDR1 KGHSH, CDR2 LQKENI. CDR3 sequence (DNA): TGTGCCAGCTCACCAAGACCTCGGACATTTAATGAAAAACTGTTTTTT. Protein: CASSPRPRTFNEKLFF.

This chain links TRBV9 with TRBJ1-3, with TRBD1 matching over 7 bases. Trimming at V came to 1 base and at J to 6 bases, leaving 10 bases not matched to a gene. CDR1 is SGDLS, CDR2 YYNGEE, per germline. This CDR3 contains 16 residues. The CDR3 here is CASSVTDRVRTNTIYF. CDR3 coding DNA: TGTGCCAGCAGCGTAACCGACAGGGTTAGGACAAACACCATATATTTT.

In this sample, this clone turned up a few times. V usage is TRBV6-4 and J usage is TRBJ2-5, with 14 bases matching TRBD2. The CDR3 loop spans 15 amino acids. V was clipped by 6 bases and J by 5 bases; unmatched bases: 5. Germline CDR1 MRHNA, CDR2 SNTAGT. CDR3: CASSRLAGGLETQYF. The CDR3 DNA reads as TGTGCCAGCAGCCGACTAGCGGGGGGGTTGGAGACCCAGTACTTC.

The rearrangement links TRBV6-5 to TRBJ2-7, with D uncertain. The CDR3 has 15 residues. Germline V CDR1 and CDR2: MNHEY, SVGAGI. V was trimmed by 2 bases and J by 0 bases, leaving 11 bases between them. The chain's CDR3 is CASSYDNWSSYEQYF. The CDR3 DNA sequence: TGTGCCAGCAGTTACGATAATTGGAGCTCCTACGAGCAGTACTTC.

V gene TRBV19 combines with J gene TRBJ2-1; 9 nucleotides match TRBD2. This CDR3 is 16 amino acids long. Trimming cost V 4 bases and J 2 bases; bases outside gene matches: 6. Looked up from germline, CDR1 is LNHDA and CDR2 is SQIVND (reference sequence). CDR3 in DNA: TGTGCCAGTAGTAATATAGCGGGAGCGGCCTACAATGAGCAGTTCTTC. It yields the protein CASSNIAGAAYNEQFF. Variable domain in full (rest from reference TRBV19 and TRBJ2-1): DGGITQSPKYLFRKEGQNVTLSCEQNLNHDAMYWYRQDPGQGLRLIYYSQIVNDFQKGDIAEGYSVSREKKESFPLTVTSAQKNPTAFYLCASSNIAGAAYNEQFFGPGTRLTVL.

The chain uses TRBV29-1 and TRBJ1-6; TRBD1 might be the D (5 bases). The CDR3 contains 14 residues. Germline loops: CDR1 SQVTM, CDR2 ANQGSEA. With 4 bases removed from V and 8 bases from J, the gap between germline ends came to 15 bases. CDR3 protein: CSVAQGGVDSPLHF. DNA for the CDR3: TGCAGCGTTGCCCAGGGAGGGGTTGATTCACCCCTCCACTTT.

The V call is TRBV24-1, the J call TRBJ1-2, with 7 bases identical to TRBD1. J gave up 3 bases and V 4 bases, and 10 bases lay outside the gene matches. Per germline, CDR1 KGHDR and CDR2 SFDVKD. The CDR3 loop spans 16 amino acids. CDR3 in amino acids: CATSEWDRTKDYGYTF. The DNA of the CDR3 is TGTGCCACCAGTGAGTGGGACAGAACGAAGGACTATGGCTACACCTTC.

This rearrangement joins TRBV19 to TRBJ1-2; 7 nucleotides align to TRBD1. Germline loops: CDR1 LNHDA, CDR2 SQIVND (reference sequence). The CDR3 totals 14 residues. Trimming took 2 bases from V and 4 from J; bases not matched to a gene: 4. The CDR3 loop reads CASSISGTVYGYTF. CDR3 DNA sequence: TGTGCCAGTAGTATAAGTGGGACAGTCTATGGCTACACCTTC.

The V and J genes are TRBV5-6 and TRBJ2-3; 7 bases are shared with TRBD2. Germline V gives CDR1 SGHDT, CDR2 YYEEEE. CDR3 length: 15 amino acids. J was trimmed by 2 bases and V by 5 bases; bases with no gene match: 8. CDR3 region: CASRPRWDYTDTQYF. CDR3 bases: TGTGCCAGCAGGCCTAGGTGGGACTACACAGATACGCAGTATTTT.

The gene calls are TRBV4-1 and TRBJ1-5; TRBD1 matches 7 bases. With V trimmed by 1 base and J by 5 bases, 2 bases remained unmatched. CDR3 length: 14 residues. Germline CDR1 and CDR2: MGHRA and YSYEKL. The DNA for the CDR3 is TGCGCCAGCAGCCAAGTCCAGGGGGATCAGCCCCAGCATTTT. This gives the protein CASSQVQGDQPQHF.

The chain uses TRBV5-6 and TRBJ2-1, with D unclear. The CDR3 is 15 amino acids. Trimming removed 0 bases from V and 7 bases from J, with 14 bases in between. CDR1 SGHDT and CDR2 YYEEEE come from the germline V gene. This CDR3 is CASSLGLVRGNEQFF. In DNA form, the CDR3 reads TGTGCCAGCAGCTTGGGGCTCGTCCGCGGTAATGAGCAGTTCTTC.

The chain links TRBV7-2 to TRBJ1-4; D unclear. In germline, CDR1 is SGHTA, CDR2 FQGNSA. The CDR3 loop spans 15 amino acids. The germline V and J ends were trimmed by 0 bases and 8 bases, with 13 bases remaining between them. The CDR3 nucleotides are TGTGCCAGCAGCTTAGCTTTTGTCCCGAGGGAAAAACTGTTTTTT. Translating gives CASSLAFVPREKLFF.

The rearrangement joins TRBV28 to TRBJ1-5; 8 bases align to TRBD1. This CDR3 is 15 amino acids long. Germline loops: CDR1 MDHEN, CDR2 SYDVKM. The V and J ends lost 6 bases and 6 bases, in that order; junction bases with no gene match: 10. The DNA of the CDR3 is TGTGCCAGCAGACTAGGACCAGGGGGCAGTCAGCCCCAGCATTTT. Encoded protein: CASRLGPGGSQPQHF.

V usage is TRBV5-4 and J usage is TRBJ2-1; 10 bases align to TRBD2. The CDR3 is 16 amino acids. The germline gives CDR1 SGHNT, CDR2 YYREEE (reference sequence). The ends lost 0 bases at V and 1 base at J; junction bases unmatched: 1. The CDR3 here is CASSLAAGGSYNEQFF. CDR3 nucleotide sequence: TGTGCCAGCAGCTTGGCAGCGGGAGGGTCCTACAATGAGCAGTTCTTC.

This chain connects TRBV24-1 to TRBJ2-7; 8 positions agree with TRBD2. V was pared by 7 bases and J by 4 bases, with 20 bases of the junction left unmatched. The CDR3 loop spans 18 amino acids. Germline CDR1 and CDR2: KGHDR and SFDVKD. The CDR3 coding sequence is TGTGCCACCAGCGACTCTTTTTCTGGCGGGGGGTCCAGGTACGAGCAGTACTTC. This encodes CATSDSFSGGGSRYEQYF.